Reported below is one T cell receptor beta chain. Germline V gives CDR1 MNHNS, CDR2 SASEGT. V lost 2 bases and J 5 bases, leaving 8 bases between the germline ends. This CDR3 spans 13 amino acids. The sample belongs to a study of blood T cell repertoires in COVID-19. Whole-study context: Researchers got acute and convalescent COVID-19 samples from the United States, Italy and Spain. PBMCs, B-cell-depleted T cells, or T cells were the source of the cDNA or gDNA that made up the material.

Methods used by the authors: Nucleated cell number was recorded as an estimate derived from reference gene primer amplification. Sequenced by immunoSEQ multiplex PCR; TCRdb stores in-frame clones only, minus some. Clonal size and the V and J genes are those of that table, whereas D and trimming came from the DNA. The data show about 500,000 clones, 85% to 90% seen once. Sequencing was performed on peripheral blood. This TCR derives from a woman aged 45 to 65 with COVID-19, enrolled during active disease. The gene calls are TRBV6-1 and TRBJ2-3; D might be TRBD2 (6 bases). The CDR3 region has the DNA TGTGCCAGCAGTGAATACGGGGGAGATACGCAGTATTTT. It codes for CASSEYGGDTQYF.